This TCR beta chain was captured by sequencing in a study of CD8 T cells in ankylosing spondylitis. As for this clonotype: Its target is unknown.

General study results and limits: There were earlier reports of some motif variants in reactive arthritis synovial fluid and blood.

TCRdb redid the calling of the 5' RACE reads with MiXCR, one entry per CDR3 protein. Of 250,000 to 350,000 distinct CDR3 sequences in the sample, more than 20% were seen once. The CDR3 loop spans 14 amino acids. V gave up 5 bases and J gave up 0 bases, with 13 bases separating them. Looked up from germline, CDR1 is DFQATT and CDR2 is SNEGSKA (reference sequence). The receptor comes from a female donor with ankylosing spondylitis or in good health (not recorded which). The rearrangement joins TRBV20-1 to TRBJ1-2; D gene ambiguous. Material: blood, either unsorted or a sorted T cell fraction (not recorded which). The CDR3 DNA follows: TGCAGTGCTCAAGCCCGTGTGGCTAACTATGGCTACACCTTC. It encodes CSAQARVANYGYTF.